The 13 T cell receptor beta chains below were found in one sample sequenced in a study of PD-1 blockade in mismatch repair-deficient tumors. The assay was immunoSEQ multiplex PCR, and TCRdb's table has in-frame clones only and misses some. The repertoire holds around 48,000 clones, around four fifths seen once, with over 3% in the top ten. Sequencing was performed on peripheral blood, taken 4 weeks after starting pembrolizumab. These receptors originate from an adult with mismatch repair-deficient cancer.

DNA of the CDR3: TGTGCCAGCAGCCCAATGGCGGGACTCTCGACAGATACGCAGTATTTT. This encodes CASSPMAGLSTDTQYF. The V and J genes are TRBV7-9 and TRBJ2-3; D might be TRBD2 (6 bases). This CDR3 is 16 amino acids long. V lost 5 bases and J 3 bases, leaving 18 bases between the germline ends. Per the germline V gene, CDR1 is SEHNR and CDR2 is FQNEAQ (reference sequence).

The gene calls are TRBV9 and TRBJ1-2; D perhaps matches TRBD1 (5 bases). V was cut by 4 bases and J by 8 bases, with 15 bases left in between. The CDR3 is made up of 13 amino acids. Germline V gives CDR1 SGDLS, CDR2 YYNGEE. The CDR3 here is CASSLSSGEGYTF. The CDR3 DNA reads TGTGCCAGCAGCTTGAGCTCGGGGGAAGGCTACACCTTC.

The V and J genes are TRBV28 and TRBJ2-7, with TRBD2 as a possible D gene (6 bases). V was cut by 2 bases and J by 3 bases, with 8 bases left in between. CDR3 length: 13 amino acids. Germline V lookup: CDR1 MDHEN, CDR2 SYDVKM. The CDR3 sequence is CASSLVSGYEQYF. The CDR3 region has the DNA TGTGCCAGCAGTTTAGTTAGCGGCTACGAGCAGTACTTC.

V is TRBV5-1 and J is TRBJ2-1, with 8 bases lining up with TRBD1. This CDR3 comprises 16 residues. With V trimmed by 4 bases and J by 0 bases, 6 bases remained unmatched. The germline V gene encodes CDR1 SGHRS and CDR2 YFSETQ. CDR3 sequence: CASSRRTGGSYNEQFF. The CDR3 bases are TGCGCCAGCAGCAGAAGAACAGGGGGCTCCTACAATGAGCAGTTCTTC.

The rearrangement uses TRBV29-1 and TRBJ1-2; D unresolved. The length of the CDR3 is 15 residues. Germline V gives CDR1 SQVTM, CDR2 ANQGSEA. Trimming pared 3 bases from V and 0 bases from J, leaving 14 bases between. The CDR3 reads CSVEPQTGANYGYTF. The DNA of the CDR3 is TGCAGCGTTGAGCCGCAGACCGGGGCTAACTATGGCTACACCTTC.

Notes on this clone: This clone may be a read error of a much larger clone one base away. The same CDR3 also results from other DNA sequences found in this sample. The chain uses TRBV19 and TRBJ2-3; TRBD2 agrees at 7 bases. The J segment lost 0 bases and the V segment lost 9 bases, leaving 6 bases of the junction unmatched. Germline-derived CDR1 and CDR2 are LNHDA and SQIVND (reference sequence). The length of the CDR3 is 14 residues. The CDR3: CASSLADSTDTQYF. CDR3 DNA: TGTGCCAGCAGTCTAGCGGATAGCACAGATACGCAGTATTTT.

This clone was counted a few times. The chain carries TRBV7-9 and TRBJ1-5; D gene uncertain. The V gene's germline CDR1 is SEHNR and CDR2 FQNEAQ (reference sequence). The CDR3 has 12 residues. Trimming stripped 2 bases from V and 7 bases from J, with 6 bases between. The CDR3 nucleotides are TGTGCCAGCAGCTTAAACCAGCAGCCCCAGCATTTT. This codes for CASSLNQQPQHF.

This clone was picked up a small number of times. CDR3: CASSFSGEVQPQHF. The CDR3 DNA follows: TGTGCCAGCAGCTTCTCTGGGGAGGTTCAGCCCCAGCATTTT. The J gene is TRBJ1-5, the V gene TRBV2; no clear D gene. CDR3 size: 14 residues. Per germline, CDR1 SNHLY and CDR2 FYNNEI. The V end lost 6 bases, the J end lost 6 bases, and 15 bases lay between the germline ends.

The chain uses TRBV6-5 and TRBJ1-4, with D possibly matching TRBD1 (6 bases). Trimming took off 6 bases at V and 8 bases at J, with 19 bases between the two ends. Germline loops: CDR1 MNHEY, CDR2 SVGAGI. This CDR3 contains 15 residues. CDR3 DNA: TGTGCCAGCAGCCACCGGGTTGGGGGCAAGGAAAAACTGTTTTTT. It specifies CASSHRVGGKEKLFF.

The genes are TRBV11-3 and TRBJ2-4; the match to TRBD2 covers 10 bases. This CDR3 is built from 16 residues. Trimming took 3 bases from V and 0 from J; bases not matched to a gene: 2. Germline V gives CDR1 SGHNT, CDR2 YENEEA. The chain's CDR3 is CASSFGLAEAKNIQYF. The DNA of the CDR3 is TGTGCCAGCAGCTTCGGACTAGCGGAAGCCAAAAACATTCAGTACTTC.

This chain links TRBV11-3 with TRBJ2-2, with 7 nucleotides matching TRBD2. V gave up 2 bases and J gave up 4 bases; unmatched junction bases: 7. The CDR3 is made up of 16 amino acids. The germline V gene encodes CDR1 SGHNT and CDR2 YENEEA. The CDR3 region has the DNA TGTGCCAGCAGCTTATCGTTGGGGAGGGGCACCGGGGAGCTGTTTTTT. This codes for CASSLSLGRGTGELFF.

This clone was picked up one time. The CDR3 DNA follows: TGTGCCAGCACCAGTCAGATCAGGAGCAATCAGCCCCAGCATTTT. It specifies CASTSQIRSNQPQHF. V and J are TRBV6-1 and TRBJ1-5; D is undetermined. This CDR3 spans 15 amino acids. Germline V gene sequence: CDR1 MNHNS, CDR2 SASEGT. Trimming removed 7 bases at V and 1 base at J, with 14 bases between.

The rearrangement joins TRBV11-1 to TRBJ2-1; the match to TRBD2 covers 9 bases. V was clipped by 5 bases and J by 8 bases; unmatched bases: 16. CDR3 length: 17 amino acids. Germline V gene sequence: CDR1 SGHAT, CDR2 FQDESV (reference sequence). The CDR3 DNA follows: TGTGCCAGCAGCCACGGTATAGGGGCGGGAGGGCCGCATGAGCAGTTCTTC. Translated: CASSHGIGAGGPHEQFF.